This T cell receptor beta chain was profiled in a study of early T cells in non-severe SARS-CoV-2 infection. Study-wide results and caveats: VDJdb-based matching was biased toward anti-spike CD8 responses and missed private and CD4 specificities.

A word on this clonotype: As yet, its antigen is unknown.

Separate cDNA molecules each had unique molecular identifiers attached to them. TCRdb itself ran the 5' RACE reads through MiXCR, one entry per CDR3 protein. The table has 50,000 to 70,000 distinct CDR3 sequences, 8.9% seen once. Germline loops: CDR1 MDHEN, CDR2 SYDVKM. The CDR3 totals 15 residues. Trimming shortened V by 3 bases and J by 9 bases, and 18 bases separated the two germline ends. The sequenced sample was whole blood. The gene calls are TRBV28 and TRBJ2-1; D possibly uses TRBD1 or TRBD2 (5 bases each). This receptor was identified in an adult who was a healthcare worker with PCR-confirmed SARS-CoV-2 infection or an uninfected control (not recorded which). The CDR3 bases are TGTGCCAGCAGTTTTGGGGACCCGGGCGTAGGTGAGCAGTTCTTC. Translation: CASSFGDPGVGEQFF. The whole variable domain, remainder taken from reference TRBV28 and TRBJ2-1, is DVKVTQSSRYLVKRTGEKVFLECVQDMDHENMFWYRQDPGLGLRLIYFSYDVKMKEKGDIPEGYSVSREKKERFSLILESASTNQTSMYLCASSFGDPGVGEQFFGPGTRLTVL.